This T cell receptor beta chain emerged from a study of shared clonotypes between healthy human individuals (dated by TCRdb to the early 2020s). In the study overall: A couple of women and a few men aged 18 to 49 years were included in the cohort. Per donor, three plates each were used for CD4 naive and CD4 memory, two for CD8 naive, and one for CD8 memory. Blood TCR repertoires of five healthy adults were deeply sequenced to estimate repertoire size and the extent of clonotype sharing between individuals. To increase sequencing depth and limit assay-specific biases, TCR repertoire library preparation and sequencing were carried out by different laboratories using diverse techniques. Leukapheresis yielded between about 0.9 and 9.5 billion PBMCs per donor.

Using the deep immunoSEQ assay, TCR CDR3 regions were amplified from genomic DNA by multiplex PCR. For each cell subset, the extracted genomic DNA was distributed evenly across all wells of several immunoSEQ 96-well plates, and each plate served as one replicate. For sorted subsets, approximately 0.2 ug of genomic DNA, equivalent to some 30,000 T cell genomes, went into each replicate PCR. The purified libraries were quantified using a Qubit 3.0 fluorometer, sized with a Bioanalyzer 2100, and then quantified again using the KAPA Library Quantification kit. Each immunoSEQ 96-well plate was sequenced on its own single-read 150-cycle Illumina NextSeq 550 flow cell. The original methods were these. Because only junctional sequences without quality scores were contained in the immunoSEQ output, filtering matching that applied to full-length reads could not be performed. To assign V/J genes and CDR3, sequences were annotated using PyIR, a Python wrapper for IgBLAST v1.9, with IMGT germline references. Reads with weak V/J assignments (E-value above 1e-6), missing CDR3, stop codons, out-of-frame junctions, or ambiguous translated residues were removed. A V3J clonotype was defined by an identical inferred V gene, J gene, and CDR3 amino acid sequence. To compute the percentage overlap between repertoires, the number of shared unique clonotypes was divided by the size of the smaller repertoire. Repertoire richness was assessed with RTK rarefaction, the Chao1 estimator, and Recon v2.1 estimates of unobserved clonotypes. Generation probabilities were computed with OLGA for all TCRbeta clonotypes obtained by the gDNA method from four donors. TCRdb carries this immuneACCESS record with in-frame sequences only. Its versions omit some clonotypes, under half of them owing to an unresolved V gene in the studies checked, with the rest unexplained. V, J and clone size were drawn from that table, and D and trimming were deduced from the DNA. This sample comprises some 2 million clones, roughly 96% of them detected only once. 0.13% of the sample comes from the top ten.

A distance of 18 bases separates the germline ends of V and J, which lose 0 bases and 6 bases respectively. The CDR1 and CDR2 encoded by the germline V gene (reference sequence) are SEHNR and FQNEAQ. The CDR3 goes from the cysteine to the phenylalanine over 16 residues. Only the CDR3 DNA stays, 48 bases, in frame from base 1. Results the study describes overall, beyond this receptor: Approximately 4.8% of naive CD4, 3% to 4% of naive CD8, roughly 2.4% of memory CD4, and 0.4% of memory CD8 clonotypes were shared across several donors. The genetic and exposure-history diversity represented was limited by the small number of donors. Pairwise subsampling led to the expectation that sequencing depth would affect the degree of clonotype sharing among donors. Sampling was limited to blood, and TCR repertoires in tissue likely differ from TCR repertoires in blood. Larger estimated clonotype richness was generally found for naive subsets than for memory subsets. Even with the large sequencing depth, rarefaction of the sorted-subset datasets indicated that sequencing was incomplete. Compared with non-shared clonotypes, clonotypes shared by all four sorted-subset donors had higher generation probabilities.

The table lists this clone with many counts. Its antigen has not been determined. No per-base quality is available; no much larger clone lies one base away. The donors were healthy, HIV-negative adults who had no recently reported acute infections or vaccinations. Only Caucasian adults living in Nashville, Tennessee, USA were represented among the donors. CD4+ T cells were enriched by magnetic negative selection; naive cells were then positively selected on CD45RA, and the negative fraction formed the memory subset. Blood was collected by leukapheresis, and PBMCs were isolated by Ficoll-Histopaque density gradient centrifugation and then cryopreserved in liquid nitrogen vapor phase. Analytical flow cytometry was used to check the purity and quantity of each magnetically sorted T cell population. From each sorted fraction, genomic DNA was isolated and quantified by UV absorbance on a Nanodrop 2000c.

This clonotype was obtained from a man aged 18 to 29 in good health. The rearrangement combines TRBV7-9 with TRBJ2-7, with no confident D gene call. The sample was naive CD4+ T cells sorted from blood. The intended sense of this specimen's cell subset or site label: CD45RA+ positively selected. The CDR3 region has the sequence CASSLAYYTAPSEQYF. The nucleotide sequence is TGTGCCAGCAGCTTAGCGTACTACACAGCCCCCAGCGAGCAGTACTTC.